This TCR beta chain was found in a study of brain T cells in children with intractable seizures. Overall study findings and caveats: Clones missing pre-surgery may reflect undersampling of that blood sample.

This CDR3 spans 17 amino acids. The V gene end was trimmed by 0 bases and the J gene end by 7 bases; junction bases not matched to a gene: 9. Per the germline V gene, CDR1 is LGHDT and CDR2 is YNNKEL (reference sequence). Sequencing was limited to surgery cases with top T cell transcript signatures in brain tissue. Concerning this clone: Its antigen is unknown.

Clones were sequenced by immunoSEQ multiplex PCR, and TCRdb holds only the in-frame ones, with some missing. Of fewer than 150,000 clones in the sample, 94% were seen once. The genes are TRBV3-1 (or the pseudogene TRBV3-2) and TRBJ2-1; 10 nucleotides line up with TRBD1. Sequenced material: peripheral blood, taken at surgery. The TCR comes from a boy in the first two years of life with hemimegalencephaly and intractable seizures. This chain's CDR3 is CASSQDKGTGEGNEQFF. The DNA for the CDR3 is TGTGCCAGCAGCCAAGATAAGGGGACAGGGGAAGGGAATGAGCAGTTCTTC.